This T cell receptor (beta chain) was sequenced during a study of tumor-infiltrating lymphocytes in primary liver carcinoma. Whole-study results and caveats: Compared with tumor region pairs, tumor-adjacent and tumor-blood pairs overlapped less.

A primer in the constant region served to generate TCR beta cDNA from roughly 550 ng of total RNA. For TCR beta, libraries were produced by three nested multiplex PCR rounds using slightly modified ARM-PCR. The two initial PCR rounds, roughly 10 cycles each, used TRBV1-TRBV30 forward and C-beta reverse primers. From the multiplex PCR reads, TCRdb called clonotypes with MiXCR, one entry per CDR3 protein. This sample yields 35,000 to 40,000 distinct CDR3 sequences, of which more than 60% are seen a single time; about 35% belongs to the top ten. The CDR3 sequence is 12 residues long. Note on this clonotype: Its antigen remains unknown. Germline is not matched at one junction end, which may reflect a read error.

Extraction of RNA together with DNA used about 18-31 mg of unsorted bulk tissue. The origin of this receptor is a man aged 35 to 55 with primary liver carcinoma and hepatitis B virus infection. The chain combines TRBV12-3 or TRBV12-4 with TRBJ2-5, with D perhaps TRBD2 (5 bases). The source material was tumor-adjacent normal liver tissue. The CDR3 is CASLSGVEIQYF. As DNA, the CDR3 is TGTGCCAGCTTATCCGGGGTGGAGATCCAGTACTTC.